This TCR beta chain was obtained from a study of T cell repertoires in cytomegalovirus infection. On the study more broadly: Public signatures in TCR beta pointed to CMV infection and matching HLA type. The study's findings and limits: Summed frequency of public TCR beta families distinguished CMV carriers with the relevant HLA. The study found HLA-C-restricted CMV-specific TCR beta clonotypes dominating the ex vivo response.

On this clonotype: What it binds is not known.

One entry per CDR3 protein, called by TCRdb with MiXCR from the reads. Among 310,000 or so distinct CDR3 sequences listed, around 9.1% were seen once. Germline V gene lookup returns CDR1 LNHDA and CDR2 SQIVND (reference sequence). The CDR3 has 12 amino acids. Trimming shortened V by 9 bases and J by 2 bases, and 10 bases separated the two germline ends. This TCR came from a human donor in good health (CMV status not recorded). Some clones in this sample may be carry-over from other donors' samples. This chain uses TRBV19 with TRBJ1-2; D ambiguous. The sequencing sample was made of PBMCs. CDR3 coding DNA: TGTGCCAGCATAGCCGTAAACTATGGCTACACCTTC. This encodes CASIAVNYGYTF.